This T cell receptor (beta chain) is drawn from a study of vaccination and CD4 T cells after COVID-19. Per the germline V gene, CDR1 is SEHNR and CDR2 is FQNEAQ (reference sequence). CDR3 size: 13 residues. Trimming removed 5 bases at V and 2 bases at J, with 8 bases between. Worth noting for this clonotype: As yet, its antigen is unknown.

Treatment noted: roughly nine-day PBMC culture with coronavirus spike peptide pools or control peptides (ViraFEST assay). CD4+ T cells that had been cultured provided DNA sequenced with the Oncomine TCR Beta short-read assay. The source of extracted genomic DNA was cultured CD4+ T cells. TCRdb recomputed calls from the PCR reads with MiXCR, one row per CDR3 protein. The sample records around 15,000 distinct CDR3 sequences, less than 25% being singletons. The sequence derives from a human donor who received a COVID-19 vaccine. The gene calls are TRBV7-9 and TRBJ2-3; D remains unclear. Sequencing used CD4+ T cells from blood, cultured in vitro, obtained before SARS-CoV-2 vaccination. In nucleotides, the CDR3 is TGTGCCAGCAGCCTCCCCCACACAGATACGCAGTATTTT. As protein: CASSLPHTDTQYF.